This T cell receptor beta chain was captured by sequencing in a study of blood T cell repertoires in COVID-19. The CDR3 contains 14 residues. V lost 8 bases and J 4 bases, leaving 17 bases between the germline ends. Germline V CDR1 and CDR2: LNHDA, SQIVND (reference sequence). Assay: immunoSEQ multiplex PCR; the TCRdb copy retains only in-frame clones and omits some. The table lists more than 100,000 clones, less than 90% of them singletons. This clonotype was sampled from an older man with acute or convalescent COVID-19. The genes are TRBV19 and TRBJ1-1, with D possibly TRBD1 on 6 matching bases. The sequenced sample was peripheral blood. The CDR3 nucleotides read TGTGCCAGTTTTCGGCAGGGGTCGGGCACTGAAGCTTTCTTT. Translated, it gives CASFRQGSGTEAFF.